One and the same sample provided the 21 T cell receptor beta chains below, sequenced in a study of T cell responses to AZD1222 COVID-19 vaccine. Using immunoSEQ multiplex PCR, the repertoire was profiled, and TCRdb retains in-frame clones only, with some absent. The sample shows over 150,000 clones, around 90% of them seen only once. The input for sequencing was peripheral blood, taken on day 0 of AZD1222 vaccination. These receptors originate from an adult in good health.

The chain employs TRBV28 and TRBJ1-2; 7 bases line up with TRBD1. The CDR3 length is 14 residues. Germline trimming cut 6 bases from V and 7 bases from J; bases unmatched to any gene: 11. Looked up from germline, CDR1 is MDHEN and CDR2 is SYDVKM. Written as DNA, the CDR3 is TGTGCCAGCAGGGACGGTGACAGGGTGCGTGGCTACACCTTC. As protein: CASRDGDRVRGYTF.

The rearrangement links TRBV29-1 to TRBJ1-2, with no clear D. This CDR3 region has 10 residues. Trimming cost V 4 bases and J 4 bases, with 4 bases left between them. Germline lookup yields CDR1 SQVTM and CDR2 ANQGSEA. In DNA, the CDR3 is TGCAGCGTTGTAACCTATGGCTACACCTTC. Encoded protein: CSVVTYGYTF. Full variable domain (missing parts from reference TRBV29-1 and TRBJ1-2): SAVISQKPSRDICQRGTSLTIQCQVDSQVTMMFWYRQQPGQSLTLIATANQGSEATYESGFVIDKFPISRPNLTFSTLTVSNMSPEDSSIYLCSVVTYGYTFGSGTRLTVV.

The gene calls are TRBV28 and TRBJ2-7; D unclear. V lost 5 bases, J lost 0 bases, and 14 bases lay in between. The CDR3 is 15 residues long. Germline lookup yields CDR1 MDHEN and CDR2 SYDVKM. The CDR3 reads CASSLRRWSSYEQYF. The CDR3 DNA reads TGTGCCAGCAGTCTTCGACGGTGGAGCTCCTACGAGCAGTACTTC.

The chain uses TRBV27 and TRBJ1-1; 7 nucleotides align to TRBD1. CDR3 length: 15 residues. Trimming removed 6 bases from V and 8 bases from J; junction bases left unmatched: 15. The germline CDR1 and CDR2 sequences are MNHEY and SMNVEV (reference sequence). CDR3 loop: CASSLLRTGGREAFF. The CDR3 region has the DNA TGTGCCAGCAGCCTCTTAAGGACAGGTGGTAGGGAAGCTTTCTTT.

V gene TRBV28 combines with J gene TRBJ1-1, with 8 bases that match TRBD1. J lost 3 bases, V lost 2 bases, and 8 bases had no gene match. The CDR3 is 16 residues long. In germline, CDR1 is MDHEN, CDR2 SYDVKM. The CDR3 DNA follows: TGTGCCAGCAGTTTAGACCTTGGACAGGGCGACACTGAAGCTTTCTTT. Its translation is CASSLDLGQGDTEAFF.

The chain links TRBV5-4 to TRBJ2-7, with 9 bases fitting TRBD1. This CDR3 comprises 15 residues. V trimming: 0 bases; J trimming: 2 bases; junction bases outside the gene matches: 3. The germline CDR1 and CDR2 sequences are SGHNT and YYREEE (reference sequence). This chain's CDR3 is CASSLGGQGTYEQYF. The CDR3 DNA reads TGTGCCAGCAGCTTGGGTGGACAGGGGACCTACGAGCAGTACTTC.

The chain recombines TRBV5-4 with TRBJ2-5; TRBD2 is a possible D gene (6 bases). Germline V gene data show CDR1 as SGHNT and CDR2 as YYREEE (reference sequence). Trimming shortened V by 2 bases and J by 4 bases, and 12 bases separated the two germline ends. The CDR3 spans 14 residues. CDR3 sequence: CASSFAAGTETQYF. The CDR3, as DNA: TGTGCCAGCAGCTTCGCAGCGGGCACAGAGACCCAGTACTTC. The whole variable domain, remainder taken from reference TRBV5-4 and TRBJ2-5, is ETGVTQSPTHLIKTRGQQVTLRCSSQSGHNTVSWYQQALGQGPQFIFQYYREEENGRGNFPPRFSGLQFPNYSSELNVNALELDDSALYLCASSFAAGTETQYFGPGTRLLVL.

This chain links TRBV6-2 or TRBV6-3 with TRBJ1-2; D is ambiguous. This CDR3 has 13 residues. The ends were cut back, 6 bases at V and 2 bases at J, with 10 bases in the middle. CDR1 MNHEY and CDR2 SVGEGT come from the germline V gene. CDR3 DNA sequence: TGTGCCAGCAGCTATCCGGGAAACTATGGCTACACCTTC. Translating gives CASSYPGNYGYTF.

The chain combines TRBV4-1 with TRBJ2-7, with unresolved D. Germline V lookup: CDR1 MGHRA, CDR2 YSYEKL. The CDR3 is 16 amino acids. V lost 0 bases and J lost 3, with 15 bases in between. In DNA form, the CDR3 reads TGCGCCAGCAGCCAAGAACACCCACAATCTATCTACGAGCAGTACTTC. Protein product: CASSQEHPQSIYEQYF.

The chain employs TRBV5-1 and TRBJ1-1; D ambiguous. Germline V lookup: CDR1 SGHRS, CDR2 YFSETQ. Trimming removed 5 bases at V and 4 bases at J, with 12 bases between. This CDR3 has 13 residues. This CDR3 reads CASSPTRATEAFF. CDR3 nucleotides: TGCGCCAGCAGTCCCACTCGGGCCACTGAAGCTTTCTTT.

The chain carries TRBV18 and TRBJ1-5; 9 nucleotides align to TRBD1. In germline, CDR1 is KGHSH, CDR2 LQKENI. J gave up 0 bases and V 5 bases, and 11 bases lay outside the gene matches. This CDR3 has 18 residues. CDR3 DNA: TGTGCCAGCTCAACAGGACAGGGGACATTGTATAGCAATCAGCCCCAGCATTTT. Protein sequence: CASSTGQGTLYSNQPQHF.

V usage is TRBV7-2 and J usage is TRBJ1-2, with 8 positions matching TRBD1. Looked up from germline, CDR1 is SGHTA and CDR2 is FQGNSA. Trimming took 9 bases from V and 4 from J; bases not matched to a gene: 22. CDR3 length: 18 residues. For the CDR3, the DNA is TGTGCCAGAATCCCCTACGGACAGGGCCGGGACGTGATCTATGGCTACACCTTC. Amino acid sequence: CARIPYGQGRDVIYGYTF.

This chain joins TRBV11-2 and TRBJ2-7; D is perhaps TRBD2 (5 bases). The germline V gene has CDR1 SGHAT and CDR2 FQNNGV. The CDR3 is 15 amino acids. V was cut by 0 bases and J by 7 bases, with 16 bases left in between. The CDR3 nucleotides read TGTGCCAGCAGCTTAGATCTGATTAGCGCGTGGGAGCAGTACTTC. This gives the protein CASSLDLISAWEQYF.

The chain employs TRBV19 and TRBJ1-2; 8 nucleotides line up with TRBD1. The CDR3 is made up of 16 amino acids. CDR1 is LNHDA, CDR2 SQIVND, per germline (reference sequence). The ends lost 4 bases at V and 2 bases at J; junction bases unmatched: 9. CDR3 sequence: CASSNKTGVGNYGYTF. The CDR3 region has the DNA TGTGCCAGTAGTAATAAGACAGGGGTAGGGAACTATGGCTACACCTTC.

This clone was detected a few times. In DNA, the CDR3 is TGTGCCAGCAGTCTTCGGGTAGGGAACTACGAGCAGTACTTC. It yields the protein CASSLRVGNYEQYF. The V and J genes are TRBV28 and TRBJ2-7, with D hard to call. Germline V gene sequence: CDR1 MDHEN, CDR2 SYDVKM. The V gene lost 5 bases and the J gene lost 3 bases, with 14 bases spanning the gap. This CDR3 is built from 14 residues.

The chain is built from TRBV12-3 or TRBV12-4 and TRBJ2-1; D remains unclear. V was shortened by 2 bases and J by 8 bases, with 10 bases between the two germline ends. CDR3 size: 13 residues. CDR3 in DNA: TGTGCCAGCAGTTTATTCAGGACCGATGAGCAGTTCTTC. Translated, it gives CASSLFRTDEQFF.

The chain combines TRBV3-1 (or the pseudogene TRBV3-2) with TRBJ2-6; D uncertain. V lost 4 bases, J lost 0 bases, and 7 bases lay in between. CDR1 and CDR2 from the germline V gene are LGHDT and YNNKEL (reference sequence). The CDR3 runs 15 residues. The CDR3 spells CASSPFASGANVLTF. CDR3 nucleotides: TGTGCCAGCAGCCCGTTTGCCTCTGGGGCCAACGTCCTGACTTTC.

This clone was counted between two and nine times. The V and J genes are TRBV19 and TRBJ1-2; D may be TRBD1 (5 bases). V dropped 9 bases and J dropped 4 bases, with 24 bases sitting between them. The germline V gene has CDR1 LNHDA and CDR2 SQIVND (reference sequence). CDR3 length: 16 amino acids. For the CDR3, the DNA is TGTGCCAGCCTGATGGGGACCGCTCTGGATGGCTATGGCTACACCTTC. Protein: CASLMGTALDGYGYTF.

The chain has TRBV2 and TRBJ1-2; no clear D gene. The CDR3 is 13 residues long. Germline assignment: CDR1 SNHLY and CDR2 FYNNEI. Trimming stripped 3 bases from V and 8 bases from J, with 13 bases between. For the CDR3, the DNA is TGTGCCAGCAGTGATTCCCTCCTGGAGGGCTACACCTTC. It encodes CASSDSLLEGYTF.

The count of this clone is one. The rearrangement links TRBV23-1 to TRBJ2-1; unclear D gene. TRBV23-1 is given ORF status, its function remaining uncertain. The CDR3 is 15 amino acids. Trimming shortened V by 7 bases and J by 7 bases, and 20 bases separated the two germline ends. CDR3 DNA: TGCGCCAGCATTTCGTTGCAGAGTTTGAAGAATGAGCAGTTCTTC. Its translation: CASISLQSLKNEQFF.

The CDR3 loop is CASSQRFFNYGYTF. The CDR3 nucleotides are TGCGCCAGCAGTCAAAGGTTTTTTAACTATGGCTACACCTTC. The chain is built from TRBV23-1 and TRBJ1-2; D is unclear. TRBV23-1 carries the ORF label, with uncertain function. The ends were cut back, 2 bases at V and 1 base at J, with 8 bases in the middle. The CDR3 has 14 residues.